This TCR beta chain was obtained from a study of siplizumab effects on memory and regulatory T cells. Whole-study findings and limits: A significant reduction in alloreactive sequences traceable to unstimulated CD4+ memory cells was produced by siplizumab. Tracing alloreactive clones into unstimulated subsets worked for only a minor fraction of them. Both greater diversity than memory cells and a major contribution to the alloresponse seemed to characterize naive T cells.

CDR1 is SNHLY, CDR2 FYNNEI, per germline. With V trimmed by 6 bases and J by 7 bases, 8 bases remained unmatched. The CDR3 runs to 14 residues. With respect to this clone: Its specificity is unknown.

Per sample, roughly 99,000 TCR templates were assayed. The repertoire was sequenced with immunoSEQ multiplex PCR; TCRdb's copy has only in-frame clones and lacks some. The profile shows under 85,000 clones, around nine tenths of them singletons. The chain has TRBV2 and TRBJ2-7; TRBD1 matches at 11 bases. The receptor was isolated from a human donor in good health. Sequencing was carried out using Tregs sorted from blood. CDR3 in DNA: TGTGCCAGCAGCGGCGGACAGGGGGCGCGGGAGCAGTACTTC. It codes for CASSGGQGAREQYF.